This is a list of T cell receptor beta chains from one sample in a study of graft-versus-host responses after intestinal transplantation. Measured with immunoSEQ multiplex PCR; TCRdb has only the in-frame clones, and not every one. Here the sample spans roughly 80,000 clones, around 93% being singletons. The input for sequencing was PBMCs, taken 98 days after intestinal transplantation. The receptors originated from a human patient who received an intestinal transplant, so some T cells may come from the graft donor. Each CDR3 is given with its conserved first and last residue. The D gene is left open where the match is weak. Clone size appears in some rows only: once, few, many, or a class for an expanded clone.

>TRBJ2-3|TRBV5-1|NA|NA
TGCGCCAGCAGCTTCGGGCGGGACACAGATACGCAGTATTTT
CASSFGRDTDTQYF
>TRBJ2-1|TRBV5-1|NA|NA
TGCGCCAGCAGCTCTGTGGAGCGGCTTATAGATGAGCAGTTCTTC
CASSSVERLIDEQFF
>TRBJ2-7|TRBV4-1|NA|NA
TGCGCCAGCAGCCAAGAACCCACAGGGTCCTCCGAGCAGTACTTC
CASSQEPTGSSEQYF
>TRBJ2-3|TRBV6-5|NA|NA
TGTGCCAGCAGACCGGGACTCCGCACAGATACGCAGTATTTT
CASRPGLRTDTQYF
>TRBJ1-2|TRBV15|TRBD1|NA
TGTGCCACCAGCAGAACTTTCGAAGGACAGGGGAACTATGGCTACACCTTC
CATSRTFEGQGNYGYTF
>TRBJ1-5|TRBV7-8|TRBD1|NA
TGTGCCAGCAGCTTAGTAGAGGGACAGGGGACTCAGCCCCAGCATTTT
CASSLVEGQGTQPQHF
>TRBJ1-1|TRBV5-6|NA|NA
TGTGCCAGCAGCTTCGGGGGGGTGAACACTGAAGCTTTCTTT
CASSFGGVNTEAFF
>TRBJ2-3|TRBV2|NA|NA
TGTGCCAGCAGTGAAGGGGAGGCCAGGGGGGGAGATACGCAGTATTTT
CASSEGEARGGDTQYF
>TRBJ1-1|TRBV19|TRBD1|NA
TGTGCCAGTAGTGGCCGGACAGGGGTGTACACTGAAGCTTTCTTT
CASSGRTGVYTEAFF
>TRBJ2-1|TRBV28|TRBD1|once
TGTGCCAGCAGTTTATGGACAGGGTTTATTTCCCAACCCTCCTCACGCTTCTTCAATGAGCAGTTCTTC
CASSLWTGFISQPSSRFFNEQFF
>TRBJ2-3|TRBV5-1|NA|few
TGCGCCAGCAGCTTCCTAGATACGCAGTATTTT
CASSFLDTQYF